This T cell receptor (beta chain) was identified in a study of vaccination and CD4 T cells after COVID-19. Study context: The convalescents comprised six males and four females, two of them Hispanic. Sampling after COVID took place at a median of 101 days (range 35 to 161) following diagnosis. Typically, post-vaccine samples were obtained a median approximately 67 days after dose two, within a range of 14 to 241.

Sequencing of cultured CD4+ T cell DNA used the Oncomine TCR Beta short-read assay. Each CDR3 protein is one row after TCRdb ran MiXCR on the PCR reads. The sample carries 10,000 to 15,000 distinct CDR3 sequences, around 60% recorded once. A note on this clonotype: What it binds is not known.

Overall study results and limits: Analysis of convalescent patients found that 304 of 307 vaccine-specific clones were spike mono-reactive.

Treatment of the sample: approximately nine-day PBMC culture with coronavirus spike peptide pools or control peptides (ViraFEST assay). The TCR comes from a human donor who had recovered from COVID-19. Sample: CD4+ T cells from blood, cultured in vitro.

The CDR3 is CATRDTMNTEAFF. The CDR3, as DNA: TGTGCCACTCGGGACACCATGAACACTGAAGCTTTCTTT. The rearrangement joins TRBV6-2 or TRBV6-3 to TRBJ1-1; D possibly corresponds to TRBD1 (6 bases). The germline gives CDR1 MNHEY, CDR2 SVGEGT. Trimming took off 10 bases at V and 0 bases at J, with 12 bases between the two ends. The CDR3 totals 13 residues.